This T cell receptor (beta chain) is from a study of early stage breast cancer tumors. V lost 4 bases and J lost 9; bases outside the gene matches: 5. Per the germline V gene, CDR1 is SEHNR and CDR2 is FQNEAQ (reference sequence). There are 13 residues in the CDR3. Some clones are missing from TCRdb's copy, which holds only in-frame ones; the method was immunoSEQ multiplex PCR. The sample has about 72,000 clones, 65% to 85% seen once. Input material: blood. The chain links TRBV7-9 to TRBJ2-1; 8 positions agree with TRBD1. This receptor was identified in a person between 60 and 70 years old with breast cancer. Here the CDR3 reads CASSSTGTGEQFF. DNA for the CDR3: TGTGCCAGCAGCTCTACAGGGACAGGTGAGCAGTTCTTC.